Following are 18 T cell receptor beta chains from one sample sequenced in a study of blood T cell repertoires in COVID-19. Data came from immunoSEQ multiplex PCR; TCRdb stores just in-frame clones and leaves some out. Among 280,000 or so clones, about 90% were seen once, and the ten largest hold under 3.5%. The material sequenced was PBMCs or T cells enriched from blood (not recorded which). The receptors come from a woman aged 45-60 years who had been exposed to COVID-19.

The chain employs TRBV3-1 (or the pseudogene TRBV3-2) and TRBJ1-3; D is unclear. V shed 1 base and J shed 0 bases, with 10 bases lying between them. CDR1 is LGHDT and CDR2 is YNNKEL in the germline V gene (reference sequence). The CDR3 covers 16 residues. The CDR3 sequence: CASSQGGPSSGNTIYF. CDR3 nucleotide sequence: TGTGCCAGCAGCCAAGGAGGGCCGAGCTCTGGAAACACCATATATTTT.

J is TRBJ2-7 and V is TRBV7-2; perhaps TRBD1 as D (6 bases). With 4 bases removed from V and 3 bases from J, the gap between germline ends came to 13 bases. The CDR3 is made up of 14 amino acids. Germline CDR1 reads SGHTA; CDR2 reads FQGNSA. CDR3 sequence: CASSSKDRFYEQYF. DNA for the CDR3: TGTGCCAGCAGCTCCAAGGACAGATTCTACGAGCAGTACTTC.

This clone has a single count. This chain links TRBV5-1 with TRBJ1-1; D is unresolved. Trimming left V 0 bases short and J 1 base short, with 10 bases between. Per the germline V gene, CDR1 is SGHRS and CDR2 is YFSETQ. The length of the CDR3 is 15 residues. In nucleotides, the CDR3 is TGCGCCAGCAGCTTGGAAAGAGGCGGGAACACTGAAGCTTTCTTT. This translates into CASSLERGGNTEAFF.

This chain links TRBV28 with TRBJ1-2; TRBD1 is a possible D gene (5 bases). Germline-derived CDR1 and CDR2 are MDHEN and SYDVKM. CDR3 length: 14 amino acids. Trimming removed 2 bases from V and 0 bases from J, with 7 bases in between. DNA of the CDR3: TGTGCCAGCAGTTTAAGGACACCTAACTATGGCTACACCTTC. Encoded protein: CASSLRTPNYGYTF.

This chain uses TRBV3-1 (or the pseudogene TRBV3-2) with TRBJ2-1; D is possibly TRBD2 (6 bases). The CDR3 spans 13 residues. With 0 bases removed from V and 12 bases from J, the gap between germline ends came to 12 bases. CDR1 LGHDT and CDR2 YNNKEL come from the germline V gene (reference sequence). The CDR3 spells CASSQDDAGPQFF. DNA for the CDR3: TGTGCCAGCAGCCAAGATGATGCGGGGCCGCAGTTCTTC.

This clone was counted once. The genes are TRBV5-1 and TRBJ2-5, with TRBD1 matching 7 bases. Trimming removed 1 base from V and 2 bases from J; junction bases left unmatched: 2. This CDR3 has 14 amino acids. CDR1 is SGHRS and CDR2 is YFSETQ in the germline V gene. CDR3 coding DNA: TGCGCCAGCAGCTTGCAGGGACAGCAAGAGACCCAGTACTTC. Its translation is CASSLQGQQETQYF.

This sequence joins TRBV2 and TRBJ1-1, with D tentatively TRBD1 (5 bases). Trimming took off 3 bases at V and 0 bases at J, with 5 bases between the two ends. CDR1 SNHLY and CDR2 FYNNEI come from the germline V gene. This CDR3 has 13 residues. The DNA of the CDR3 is TGTGCCAGCAGTGACAGGGTGAACACTGAAGCTTTCTTT. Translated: CASSDRVNTEAFF.

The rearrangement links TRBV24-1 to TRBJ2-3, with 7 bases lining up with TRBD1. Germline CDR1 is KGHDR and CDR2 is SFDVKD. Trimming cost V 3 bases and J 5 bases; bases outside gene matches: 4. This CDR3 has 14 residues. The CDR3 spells CATSDQQGIDTQYF. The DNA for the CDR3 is TGTGCCACCAGTGATCAACAGGGGATAGATACGCAGTATTTT.

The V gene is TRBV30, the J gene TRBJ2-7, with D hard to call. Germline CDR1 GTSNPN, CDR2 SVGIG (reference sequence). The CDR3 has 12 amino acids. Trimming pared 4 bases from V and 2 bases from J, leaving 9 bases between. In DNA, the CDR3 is TGTGCCTGGAACAGTAGAACCTACGAGCAGTACTTC. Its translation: CAWNSRTYEQYF. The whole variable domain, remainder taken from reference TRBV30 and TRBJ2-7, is SQTIHQWPATLVQPVGSPLSLECTVEGTSNPNLYWYRQAAGRGLQLLFYSVGIGQISSEVPQNLSASRPQDRQFILSSKKLLLSDSGFYLCAWNSRTYEQYFGPGTRLTVT.

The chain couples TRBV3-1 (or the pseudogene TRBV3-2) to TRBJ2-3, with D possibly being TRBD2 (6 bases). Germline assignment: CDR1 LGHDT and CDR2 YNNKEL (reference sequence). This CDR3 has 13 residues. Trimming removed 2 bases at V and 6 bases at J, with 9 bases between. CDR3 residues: CASSQRGADTQYF. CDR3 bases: TGTGCCAGCAGCCAACGCGGGGCCGATACGCAGTATTTT.

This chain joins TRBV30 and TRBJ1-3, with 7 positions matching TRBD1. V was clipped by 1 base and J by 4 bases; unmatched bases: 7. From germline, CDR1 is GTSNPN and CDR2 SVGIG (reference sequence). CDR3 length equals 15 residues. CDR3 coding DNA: TGTGCCTGGAGTGACCGACAGGGCCCAGGAAACACCATATATTTT. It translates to CAWSDRQGPGNTIYF.

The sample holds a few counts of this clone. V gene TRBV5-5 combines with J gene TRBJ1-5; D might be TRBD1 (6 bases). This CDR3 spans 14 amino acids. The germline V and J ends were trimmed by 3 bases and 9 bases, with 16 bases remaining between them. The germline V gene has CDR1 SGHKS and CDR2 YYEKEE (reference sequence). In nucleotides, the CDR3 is TGTGCCAGCAGCTCTCGGACAGAGGGTTGGCCCCAGCATTTT. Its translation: CASSSRTEGWPQHF. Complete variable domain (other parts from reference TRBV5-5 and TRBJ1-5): DAGVTQSPTHLIKTRGQQVTLRCSPISGHKSVSWYQQVLGQGPQFIFQYYEKEERGRGNFPDRFSARQFPNYSSELNVNALLLGDSALYLCASSSRTEGWPQHFGDGTRLSIL.

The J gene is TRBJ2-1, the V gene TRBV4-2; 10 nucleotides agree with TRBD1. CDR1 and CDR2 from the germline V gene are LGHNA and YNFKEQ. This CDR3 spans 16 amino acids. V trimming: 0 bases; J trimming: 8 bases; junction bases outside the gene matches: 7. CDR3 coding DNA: TGTGCCAGCAGCCAAGACCCTGACAGGGGGCTTGATGAGCAGTTCTTC. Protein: CASSQDPDRGLDEQFF.

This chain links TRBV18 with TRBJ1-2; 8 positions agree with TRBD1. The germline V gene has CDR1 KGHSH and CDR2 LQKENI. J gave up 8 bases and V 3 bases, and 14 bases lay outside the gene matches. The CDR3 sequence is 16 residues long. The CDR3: CASSPQTGVLPGGYTF. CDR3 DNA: TGTGCCAGCTCACCGCAGACAGGGGTCCTTCCTGGGGGCTACACCTTC. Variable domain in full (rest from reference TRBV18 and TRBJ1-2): NAGVMQNPRHLVRRRGQEARLRCSPMKGHSHVYWYRQLPEEGLKFMVYLQKENIIDESGMPKERFSAEFPKEGPSILRIQQVVRGDSAAYFCASSPQTGVLPGGYTFGSGTRLTVV.

The CDR3 bases are TGTGCCAGCAGCCAAACGGACAGGGGTTTTTACGAGCAGTACTTC. This codes for CASSQTDRGFYEQYF. V and J are TRBV3-1 (or the pseudogene TRBV3-2) and TRBJ2-7, with 9 bases identical to TRBD1. The length of the CDR3 is 15 residues. V shed 2 bases and J 4 bases; nucleotides not matched to a gene: 6. Germline assignment: CDR1 LGHDT and CDR2 YNNKEL (reference sequence).

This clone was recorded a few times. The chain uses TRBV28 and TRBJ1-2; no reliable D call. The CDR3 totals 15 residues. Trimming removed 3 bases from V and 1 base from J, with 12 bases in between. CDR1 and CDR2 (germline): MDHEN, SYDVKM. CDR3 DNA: TGTGCCAGCAGTTTCTCGGGGTCTAGTAACTATGGCTACACCTTC. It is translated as CASSFSGSSNYGYTF.

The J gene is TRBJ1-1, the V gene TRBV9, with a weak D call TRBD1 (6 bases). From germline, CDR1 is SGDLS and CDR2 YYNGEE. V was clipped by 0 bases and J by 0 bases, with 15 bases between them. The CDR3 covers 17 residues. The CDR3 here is CASSVGIGGRVNTEAFF. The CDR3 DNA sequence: TGTGCCAGCAGCGTAGGAATCGGGGGGCGGGTGAACACTGAAGCTTTCTTT.

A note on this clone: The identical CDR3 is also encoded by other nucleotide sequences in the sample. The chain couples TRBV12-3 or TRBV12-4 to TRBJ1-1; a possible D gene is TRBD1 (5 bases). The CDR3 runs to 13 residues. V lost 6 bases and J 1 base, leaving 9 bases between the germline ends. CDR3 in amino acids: CASSRTGNTEAFF. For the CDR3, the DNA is TGTGCCAGCAGCCGTACAGGGAACACTGAAGCTTTCTTT.